Listed here is a single TCR beta chain. This CDR3 has 16 residues. In germline, CDR1 is MNHEY, CDR2 SMNVEV (reference sequence). Trimming cost V 4 bases and J 2 bases; bases outside gene matches: 10. The source of the sample is a study of cytomegalovirus exposure and HLA in healthy donors. A multiplex PCR was run with 60 Vbeta primers and 13 Jbeta primers. The protocol was immunoSEQ multiplex PCR, while the TCRdb copy is restricted to in-frame clones and leaves out a portion. The table lists tens of thousands of clones. The receptor was derived from a man between 18 and 35 years old in good health and CMV-seropositive. Sequenced material: PBMCs. V is TRBV27 and J is TRBJ2-7; TRBD1 matches 8 bases. The CDR3 sequence is CASSSPGTGAAYEQYF. The CDR3, as DNA: TGTGCCAGCAGTTCCCCCGGGACAGGAGCTGCCTACGAGCAGTACTTC.